One and the same sample provided the 9 T cell receptor beta chains below, sequenced in a study of blood T cell repertoires in COVID-19. Clones were sequenced by immunoSEQ multiplex PCR, and TCRdb holds only the in-frame ones, with some missing. The sample records approximately 210,000 clones, roughly 86% being singletons. Sequencing input: peripheral blood. The source of these receptors is a woman aged 45 to 65 with active or convalescent COVID-19.

This clone was seen just once. The chain couples TRBV5-1 to TRBJ1-2; 9 nucleotides match TRBD1. With 4 bases clipped from V and 7 bases from J, the junction kept 14 bases outside the gene matches. CDR1 and CDR2 (germline): SGHRS, YFSETQ. The length of the CDR3 is 16 residues. The CDR3 sequence is CASSPLGTGSGPGYTF. The CDR3 bases are TGCGCCAGCAGCCCGCTCGGGACAGGGTCGGGTCCTGGCTACACCTTC.

The chain is built from TRBV27 and TRBJ2-1; 10 nucleotides line up with TRBD2. V dropped 5 bases and J dropped 7; count of bases not matched to a gene: 5. The CDR3 spans 14 residues. Germline CDR1 MNHEY, CDR2 SMNVEV (reference sequence). The CDR3 loop is CASSLAGVGNEQFF. CDR3 in DNA: TGTGCCAGCAGTCTAGCGGGGGTCGGAAATGAGCAGTTCTTC.

V usage is TRBV4-2 and J usage is TRBJ1-5, with 9 bases lining up with TRBD1. The CDR3 is made up of 15 amino acids. Trimming cost V 0 bases and J 7 bases; bases outside gene matches: 4. CDR1 is LGHNA, CDR2 YNFKEQ, per germline. CDR3 DNA: TGTGCCAGCAGCCAAGAAAGCGGACAGGGGCAGCCCCAGCATTTT. Translation gives CASSQESGQGQPQHF.

This clone has only a few counts. J is TRBJ1-1 and V is TRBV5-1; 7 bases line up with TRBD1. Trimming cost V 3 bases and J 3 bases; bases outside gene matches: 5. This CDR3 spans 14 amino acids. In germline, CDR1 is SGHRS, CDR2 YFSETQ. The CDR3 region has the DNA TGCGCCAGCAGCTCCCGTCAGGGGGACACTGAAGCTTTCTTT. It encodes CASSSRQGDTEAFF.

The chain recombines TRBV7-9 with TRBJ2-4; perhaps TRBD1 as D (5 bases). V dropped 5 bases and J dropped 3 bases, with 14 bases sitting between them. Looked up from germline, CDR1 is SEHNR and CDR2 is FQNEAQ (reference sequence). The length of the CDR3 is 15 residues. For the CDR3, the DNA is TGTGCCAGCAGCCGTGACAGCAGCTACAAAAACATTCAGTACTTC. Amino acid sequence: CASSRDSSYKNIQYF.

The V and J genes are TRBV19 and TRBJ1-2; 11 bases fit TRBD1. Germline CDR1 reads LNHDA; CDR2 reads SQIVND (reference sequence). V lost 6 bases and J lost 5; bases outside the gene matches: 11. This CDR3 is built from 16 residues. The CDR3 is CASSPQDRGLRYGYTF. The CDR3 nucleotides read TGTGCCAGTAGCCCTCAGGACAGGGGGCTTCGGTATGGCTACACCTTC.

The chain joins TRBV5-4 to TRBJ1-6, with TRBD1 matching over 8 bases. CDR1 SGHNT and CDR2 YYREEE come from the germline V gene (reference sequence). Unmatched junction bases numbered 7, after V lost 4 bases and J lost 10 bases. This CDR3 is 14 amino acids long. This chain's CDR3 is CASSLGQGRSPLHF. The CDR3 DNA sequence: TGTGCCAGCAGCCTAGGACAGGGTCGCTCACCCCTCCACTTT.

In its sample, this clone was seen once. This chain joins TRBV18 and TRBJ1-4; TRBD1 might be the D (5 bases). Germline CDR1 KGHSH, CDR2 LQKENI. This CDR3 region has 15 residues. Trimming shortened V by 3 bases and J by 8 bases, and 16 bases separated the two germline ends. The CDR3, as DNA: TGTGCCAGCTCACCGTTCCCGGGAGCAGGGGAAAAACTGTTTTTT. Amino acid sequence: CASSPFPGAGEKLFF. Full variable domain (remainder filled in from reference TRBV18 and TRBJ1-4): NAGVMQNPRHLVRRRGQEARLRCSPMKGHSHVYWYRQLPEEGLKFMVYLQKENIIDESGMPKERFSAEFPKEGPSILRIQQVVRGDSAAYFCASSPFPGAGEKLFFGSGTQLSVL.

This clone has just a few counts. This rearrangement joins TRBV6-6 to TRBJ1-3; the D gene is possibly TRBD1 (6 bases). The germline V gene has CDR1 MNHNY and CDR2 SVGAGI (reference sequence). This CDR3 has 16 amino acids. V was trimmed by 4 bases and J by 0 bases, leaving 13 bases between them. CDR3 region: CASSSPTGGSGNTIYF. The CDR3 DNA reads TGTGCCAGCAGTTCCCCGACAGGAGGCTCTGGAAACACCATATATTTT.